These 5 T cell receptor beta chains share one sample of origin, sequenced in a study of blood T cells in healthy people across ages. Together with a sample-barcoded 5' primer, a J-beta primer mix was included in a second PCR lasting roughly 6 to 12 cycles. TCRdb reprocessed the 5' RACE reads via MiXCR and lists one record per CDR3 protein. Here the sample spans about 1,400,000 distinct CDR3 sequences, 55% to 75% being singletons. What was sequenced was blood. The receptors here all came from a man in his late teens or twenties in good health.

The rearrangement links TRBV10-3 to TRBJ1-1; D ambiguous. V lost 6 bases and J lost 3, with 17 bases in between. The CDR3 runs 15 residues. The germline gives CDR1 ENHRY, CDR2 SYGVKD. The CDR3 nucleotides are TGTGCCATCAGGTCACCGTTGCAGATCTACACTGAAGCTTTCTTT. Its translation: CAIRSPLQIYTEAFF.

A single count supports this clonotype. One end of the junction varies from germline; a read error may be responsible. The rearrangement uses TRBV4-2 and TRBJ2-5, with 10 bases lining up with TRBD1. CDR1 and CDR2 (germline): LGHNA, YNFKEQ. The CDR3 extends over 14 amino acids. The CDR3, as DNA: TGTGCCAACAGCCAAGACAGGGGGCCAGAGACCCAGTACTTC. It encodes CANSQDRGPETQYF.

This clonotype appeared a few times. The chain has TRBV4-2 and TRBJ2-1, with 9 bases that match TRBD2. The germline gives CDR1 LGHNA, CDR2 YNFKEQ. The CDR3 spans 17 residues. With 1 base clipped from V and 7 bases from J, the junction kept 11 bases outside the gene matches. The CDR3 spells CASSQVSSGVSGNEQFF. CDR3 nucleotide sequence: TGTGCCAGCAGCCAAGTGTCTAGCGGGGTATCAGGGAATGAGCAGTTCTTC.

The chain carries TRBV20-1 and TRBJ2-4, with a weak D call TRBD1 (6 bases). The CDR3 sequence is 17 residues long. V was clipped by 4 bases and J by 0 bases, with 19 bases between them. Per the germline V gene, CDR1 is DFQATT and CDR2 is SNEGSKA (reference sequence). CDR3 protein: CSAISPRDTIAKNIQYF. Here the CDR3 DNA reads TGCAGTGCTATAAGCCCCCGGGACACCATAGCCAAAAACATTCAGTACTTC.

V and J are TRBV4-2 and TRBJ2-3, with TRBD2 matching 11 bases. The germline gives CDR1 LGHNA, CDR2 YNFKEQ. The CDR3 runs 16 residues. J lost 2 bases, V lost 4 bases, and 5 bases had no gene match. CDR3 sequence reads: CASSLTTSGDTDTQYF. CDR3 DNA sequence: TGTGCCAGCAGCCTAACGACTAGCGGGGACACAGATACGCAGTATTTT.